These 31 T cell receptor beta chains were sequenced from one sample in a study of blood T cell repertoires in COVID-19. Some clones are missing from TCRdb's copy, which holds only in-frame ones; the method was immunoSEQ multiplex PCR. The data contain 100,000 to 120,000 clones, roughly 70% of them seen just once; the ten biggest clones take up roughly 2%. Input material: peripheral blood. Source of these receptors: a woman aged 40 to 50 with acute or convalescent COVID-19.

This clone was seen a single time. The chain has TRBV29-1 and TRBJ2-7, with D possibly TRBD1 on 6 matching bases. Germline CDR1 and CDR2: SQVTM and ANQGSEA. V dropped 1 base and J dropped 4 bases, with 26 bases sitting between them. The CDR3 totals 18 residues. The CDR3 spells CSVEVTETGMFWGYEQYF. As DNA, the CDR3 is TGCAGCGTTGAAGTCACCGAAACAGGGATGTTTTGGGGATACGAGCAGTACTTC.

The rearrangement joins TRBV21-1 to TRBJ1-5; TRBD1, the table's D call, was not compared with the DNA. TRBV21-1 is deemed a pseudogene. The CDR3 covers 13 residues. CDR3 in DNA: TGTGCCAGCATTCCGGGACATTTTCAGCCCCAGCATTTT. Translating gives CASIPGHFQPQHF.

V gene TRBV6-1 combines with J gene TRBJ2-7; D not certain. The CDR3 sequence is 13 residues long. The ends were cut back, 0 bases at V and 7 bases at J, with 10 bases in the middle. Germline V lookup: CDR1 MNHNS, CDR2 SASEGT. Here the CDR3 DNA reads TGTGCCAGCAGTGAAGCCGGGTTTCGTGAGCAGTACTTC. It codes for CASSEAGFREQYF.

The chain uses TRBV7-2 and TRBJ2-1, with 7 bases fitting TRBD2. Germline trimming cut 0 bases from V and 6 bases from J; bases unmatched to any gene: 2. The germline CDR1 and CDR2 sequences are SGHTA and FQGNSA. The CDR3 length is 14 residues. CDR3 in DNA: TGTGCCAGCAGCTTAGCCTGGACTAGCAATGAGCAGTTCTTC. It codes for CASSLAWTSNEQFF.

The rearrangement joins TRBV5-1 to TRBJ2-5; D is possibly TRBD2 (5 bases). CDR1 is SGHRS and CDR2 is YFSETQ in the germline V gene. Trimming shortened V by 5 bases and J by 0 bases, and 14 bases separated the two germline ends. This CDR3 has 15 residues. The DNA for the CDR3 is TGCGCCAGCAGGAGGGCGCTCGGGTACCAAGAGACCCAGTACTTC. Its protein product is CASRRALGYQETQYF.

The chain carries TRBV28 and TRBJ2-7; 7 bases map to TRBD1. CDR1 MDHEN and CDR2 SYDVKM come from the germline V gene. CDR3 length equals 14 residues. V shed 7 bases and J 1 base; nucleotides not matched to a gene: 7. CDR3: CASKTGEISYEQYF. The DNA of the CDR3 is TGTGCCAGCAAAACAGGGGAGATTTCCTACGAGCAGTACTTC.

This clone was counted a few times. This chain links TRBV9 with TRBJ1-3; D unresolved. This CDR3 has 12 residues. V dropped 5 bases and J dropped 4 bases, with 7 bases sitting between them. Germline CDR1 is SGDLS and CDR2 is YYNGEE. The chain's CDR3 is CASRGAGNTIYF. The CDR3 DNA follows: TGTGCCAGCAGGGGAGCCGGAAACACCATATATTTT.

The count of this clone is one. The J gene is TRBJ2-2, the V gene TRBV19; maybe TRBD1 (9 bases). V gave up 11 bases and J gave up 4 bases, with 17 bases separating them. The CDR3 is 14 amino acids. Looked up from germline, CDR1 is LNHDA and CDR2 is SQIVND (reference sequence). The CDR3: CAAGGQGLTGELFF. CDR3 coding DNA: TGTGCCGCGGGGGGACAGGGCCTCACCGGGGAGCTGTTTTTT.

V is TRBV19 and J is TRBJ2-7; possibly TRBD1 for D (6 bases). Trimming shortened V by 1 base and J by 5 bases, and 9 bases separated the two germline ends. The CDR3 length is 13 residues. Germline V CDR1 and CDR2: LNHDA, SQIVND (reference sequence). The CDR3 loop reads CASSIVRGHEQYF. The CDR3 DNA reads TGTGCCAGTAGTATAGTCAGGGGTCACGAGCAGTACTTC.

V and J are TRBV19 and TRBJ1-6, with D perhaps matching TRBD1 (6 bases). Trimming removed 4 bases from V and 10 bases from J, with 14 bases in between. This CDR3 spans 14 amino acids. In germline, CDR1 is LNHDA, CDR2 SQIVND (reference sequence). The CDR3 DNA sequence: TGTGCCAGTAGTAAAAAGGGGGAGAGGTCACCCCTCCACTTT. Amino acid sequence: CASSKKGERSPLHF.

The chain employs TRBV3-1 (or the pseudogene TRBV3-2) and TRBJ2-1, with D tentatively TRBD2 (6 bases). Deletions cut 4 bases from V and 5 bases from J, with 6 bases between. Germline V CDR1 and CDR2: LGHDT, YNNKEL (reference sequence). The CDR3 runs 12 residues. CDR3 DNA: TGTGCCAGCAGCCTAGCGGACAATGAGCAGTTCTTC. It specifies CASSLADNEQFF.

A few counts support this clone. The chain combines TRBV3-1 (or the pseudogene TRBV3-2) with TRBJ2-1, with D unresolved. Per the germline V gene, CDR1 is LGHDT and CDR2 is YNNKEL (reference sequence). CDR3 length: 13 amino acids. Trimming removed 4 bases from V and 5 bases from J, with 9 bases in between. CDR3 DNA: TGTGCCAGCAGCCCCTGGGCCAACAATGAGCAGTTCTTC. Translating it yields CASSPWANNEQFF.

Only a few counts were recorded for this clone. V and J are TRBV7-9 and TRBJ2-1; D unresolved. The CDR3 sequence is 13 residues long. Germline V gene sequence: CDR1 SEHNR, CDR2 FQNEAQ (reference sequence). V was trimmed by 5 bases and J by 6 bases, leaving 11 bases between them. CDR3 DNA: TGTGCCAGCAGCCGAAACCGAGTCAATGAGCAGTTCTTC. This sequence encodes CASSRNRVNEQFF.

The chain carries TRBV28 and TRBJ1-2; 8 bases are a match to TRBD1. The CDR3 extends over 13 amino acids. In germline, CDR1 is MDHEN, CDR2 SYDVKM. V was pared by 2 bases and J by 6 bases, with 2 bases of the junction left unmatched. CDR3 sequence: CASSLDRGHGYTF. The CDR3 DNA reads as TGTGCCAGCAGTTTAGACAGGGGCCATGGCTACACCTTC.

V gene TRBV5-6 combines with J gene TRBJ1-2; D not resolved. Germline CDR1 SGHDT, CDR2 YYEEEE. This CDR3 is built from 15 residues. V was shortened by 5 bases and J by 5 bases, with 19 bases between the two germline ends. Written as DNA, the CDR3 is TGTGCCAGCAGACCCCGGTCCGGAGCTTCTTATGGCTACACCTTC. Its translation: CASRPRSGASYGYTF.

The chain is built from TRBV28 and TRBJ1-2, with D possibly matching TRBD1 (6 bases). Germline V gene data show CDR1 as MDHEN and CDR2 as SYDVKM. The V gene lost 2 bases and the J gene lost 6 bases, with 10 bases spanning the gap. This CDR3 spans 13 amino acids. CDR3 protein: CASSLGTNNGYTF. The CDR3 nucleotides are TGTGCCAGCAGTTTAGGGACAAACAATGGCTACACCTTC.

The genes are TRBV3-1 (or the pseudogene TRBV3-2) and TRBJ2-1, with TRBD1 matching 9 bases. CDR3 size: 13 residues. The ends lost 4 bases at V and 15 bases at J; junction bases unmatched: 10. Germline CDR1 reads LGHDT; CDR2 reads YNNKEL (reference sequence). The CDR3 DNA follows: TGTGCCAGCAGCCCTAACACAGGGGGCTTAGGGTTCTTC. Translated, it gives CASSPNTGGLGFF.

The chain uses TRBV5-1 and TRBJ2-2; tentatively, D is TRBD2 (5 bases). The germline CDR1 and CDR2 sequences are SGHRS and YFSETQ. V dropped 1 base and J dropped 3 bases, with 10 bases sitting between them. CDR3 size: 15 residues. CDR3 sequence (DNA): TGCGCCAGCAGCTTGCGAGGGCTAGACACCGGGGAGCTGTTTTTT. Its translation: CASSLRGLDTGELFF.

This clone was counted ten times or more. The genes are TRBV6-2 or TRBV6-3 and TRBJ1-1; 7 positions agree with TRBD1. The V gene's germline CDR1 is MNHEY and CDR2 SVGEGT. The ends lost 2 bases at V and 0 bases at J; junction bases unmatched: 3. The CDR3 has 15 amino acids. CDR3 in DNA: TGTGCCAGCAGTTACCCCGGGACAGTGAACACTGAAGCTTTCTTT. Protein sequence: CASSYPGTVNTEAFF.

The chain couples TRBV29-1 to TRBJ2-1; the D gene is possibly TRBD1 (6 bases). The CDR3 totals 13 residues. CDR1 and CDR2 from the germline V gene are SQVTM and ANQGSEA. V was pared by 0 bases and J by 8 bases, with 11 bases between. This chain's CDR3 is CSVEETGLDEQFF. CDR3 coding DNA: TGCAGCGTTGAAGAAACAGGGTTGGATGAGCAGTTCTTC.

Only one count was recorded for this clone. The rearrangement joins TRBV28 to TRBJ2-5; D possibly corresponds to TRBD2 (5 bases). This CDR3 comprises 14 residues. V dropped 6 bases and J dropped 1 base, with 12 bases sitting between them. Germline values: CDR1 MDHEN, CDR2 SYDVKM. The DNA of the CDR3 is TGTGCCAGCAGACCCGGAGGAAGCCAAGAGACCCAGTACTTC. Translating gives CASRPGGSQETQYF.

The chain joins TRBV30 to TRBJ1-1; 8 bases are a match to TRBD1. J gave up 4 bases and V 4 bases, and 5 bases lay outside the gene matches. This CDR3 has 13 residues. CDR1 GTSNPN and CDR2 SVGIG come from the germline V gene (reference sequence). The CDR3 reads CAWKTGGATEAFF. The CDR3, as DNA: TGTGCCTGGAAAACAGGGGGTGCCACTGAAGCTTTCTTT.

The rearrangement joins TRBV15 to TRBJ2-2; unclear D gene. The V gene's germline CDR1 is LNHNV and CDR2 YYDKDF (reference sequence). The CDR3 has 15 residues. Trimming removed 5 bases from V and 0 bases from J, with 10 bases in between. The CDR3, as DNA: TGTGCCACCAGCCCCGCGCGTCCGAACACCGGGGAGCTGTTTTTT. Its translation is CATSPARPNTGELFF.

This chain connects TRBV18 to TRBJ2-5, with 9 bases identical to TRBD2. V shed 0 bases and J 5 bases; nucleotides not matched to a gene: 4. The CDR3 has 15 amino acids. In germline, CDR1 is KGHSH, CDR2 LQKENI. This chain's CDR3 is CASSPPAGGQETQYF. The CDR3 DNA reads as TGTGCCAGCTCACCACCTGCGGGGGGGCAGGAGACCCAGTACTTC.

The V call is TRBV6-6, the J call TRBJ1-6, with a weak D call TRBD1 (6 bases). The CDR3 runs to 13 residues. Deletions cut 2 bases from V and 10 bases from J, with 9 bases between. Germline lookup yields CDR1 MNHNY and CDR2 SVGAGI (reference sequence). In DNA form, the CDR3 reads TGTGCCAGCAGTTACATCACAGGGTCACCCCTCCACTTT. Residues: CASSYITGSPLHF.

This clone is a singleton in its sample. The rearrangement joins TRBV28 to TRBJ2-5, with a weak D call TRBD1 (6 bases). Trimming removed 0 bases from V and 2 bases from J, with 10 bases in between. This CDR3 is 15 amino acids long. CDR1 and CDR2 (germline): MDHEN, SYDVKM. The CDR3: CASSLWDSRQETQYF. In nucleotides, the CDR3 is TGTGCCAGCAGTTTATGGGACAGTCGACAAGAGACCCAGTACTTC.

The V and J genes are TRBV7-3 and TRBJ2-5; TRBD2 matches 7 bases. Germline V gives CDR1 SGHTA, CDR2 FQGTGA. V was pared by 5 bases and J by 2 bases, with 2 bases of the junction left unmatched. The CDR3 spans 13 residues. The CDR3 spells CASSPSGQETQYF. For the CDR3, the DNA is TGTGCCAGCAGCCCTAGCGGACAAGAGACCCAGTACTTC.

The chain combines TRBV19 with TRBJ2-2; 8 bases match TRBD1. The V gene's germline CDR1 is LNHDA and CDR2 SQIVND (reference sequence). V lost 5 bases to trimming and J lost 8 bases; unmatched junction nucleotides: 16. The CDR3 loop spans 17 amino acids. DNA of the CDR3: TGTGCCAGTAGTGATTCCGCCGGGGGACAGGCCTATGGGGAGCTGTTTTTT. It translates to CASSDSAGGQAYGELFF.

The J gene is TRBJ2-5, the V gene TRBV10-3, with 10 bases fitting TRBD2. Germline V CDR1 and CDR2: ENHRY, SYGVKD. With 6 bases clipped from V and 5 bases from J, the junction kept 9 bases outside the gene matches. The CDR3 spans 15 residues. CDR3 sequence reads: CAIRASGGAGETQYF. In DNA, the CDR3 is TGTGCCATCAGGGCAAGCGGGGGGGCTGGTGAGACCCAGTACTTC.

The chain is built from TRBV20-1 and TRBJ1-4; perhaps TRBD1 as D (6 bases). The CDR3 is made up of 15 amino acids. Germline lookup yields CDR1 DFQATT and CDR2 SNEGSKA (reference sequence). Trimming shortened V by 3 bases and J by 3 bases, and 14 bases separated the two germline ends. In DNA form, the CDR3 reads TGCAGTGCTAGTCCGGGAGGGGGGGCTAATGAAAAACTGTTTTTT. Translation gives CSASPGGGANEKLFF.

V and J are TRBV14 and TRBJ1-6, with D unresolved. The ends were cut back, 5 bases at V and 6 bases at J, with 8 bases in the middle. CDR3 length: 13 amino acids. Germline V CDR1 and CDR2: SGHDN, FVKESK. The CDR3 loop reads CASSGNSNSPLHF. CDR3 in DNA: TGTGCCAGCAGCGGCAACAGTAATTCACCCCTCCACTTT.